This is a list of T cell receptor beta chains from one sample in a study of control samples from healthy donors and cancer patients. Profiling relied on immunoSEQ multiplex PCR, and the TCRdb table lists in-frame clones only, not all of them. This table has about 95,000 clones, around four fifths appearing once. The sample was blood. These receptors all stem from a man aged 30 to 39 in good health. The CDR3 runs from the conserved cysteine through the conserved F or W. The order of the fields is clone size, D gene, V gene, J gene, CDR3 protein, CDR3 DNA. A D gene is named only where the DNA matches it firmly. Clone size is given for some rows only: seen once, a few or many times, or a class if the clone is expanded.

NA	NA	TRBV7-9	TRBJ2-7	CASNQLRRDEQYF	TGTGCCAGCAACCAGCTTAGGAGGGACGAGCAGTACTTC
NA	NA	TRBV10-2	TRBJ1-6	CASRHQGSSYNSPLHF	TGCGCCAGCAGGCACCAGGGAAGCTCCTATAATTCACCCCTCCACTTT
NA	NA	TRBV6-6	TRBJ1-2	CASRQDYGYTF	TGTGCCAGCAGACAGGACTATGGCTACACCTTC
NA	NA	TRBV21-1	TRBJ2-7	CASRRPGPQQGNEQYF	TGTGCCAGCAGGCGCCCAGGACCGCAACAGGGGAACGAGCAGTACTTC
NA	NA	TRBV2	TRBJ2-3	CASWISTDTQYF	TGTGCCAGCTGGATCAGCACAGATACGCAGTATTTT
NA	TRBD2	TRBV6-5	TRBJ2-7	CASGRDPRANYEQYF	TGTGCCAGCGGGAGGGACCCAAGGGCGAACTACGAGCAGTACTTC
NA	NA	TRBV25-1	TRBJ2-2	CASSQPGNTGELFF	TGTGCCAGCAGCCAACCAGGGAACACCGGGGAGCTGTTTTTT
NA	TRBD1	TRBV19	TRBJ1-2	CASSIAGQGNYGYTF	TGTGCCAGTAGTATAGCGGGACAGGGGAACTATGGCTACACCTTC
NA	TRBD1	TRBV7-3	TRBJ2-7	CASSTRQGADYEQYF	TGTGCCAGCAGCACGCGACAGGGGGCAGACTACGAGCAGTACTTC
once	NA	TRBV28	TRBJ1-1	CASSPFGQPREAFF	TGTGCCAGCAGTCCCTTCGGACAGCCGCGGGAAGCTTTCTTT
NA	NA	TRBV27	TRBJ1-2	CASSSGWMDGYTF	TGTGCCAGCAGTTCAGGGTGGATGGATGGCTACACCTTC
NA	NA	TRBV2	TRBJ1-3	CASEGGGSGNTIYF	TGTGCCAGCGAGGGTGGGGGATCTGGAAACACCATATATTTT
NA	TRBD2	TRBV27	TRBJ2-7	CASSLSRTSTYEQYF	TGTGCCAGCAGTTTATCACGGACTAGCACCTACGAGCAGTACTTC
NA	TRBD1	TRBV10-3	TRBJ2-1	CAISDLQGASYNEQFF	TGTGCCATCAGTGATCTACAGGGGGCATCCTACAATGAGCAGTTCTTC
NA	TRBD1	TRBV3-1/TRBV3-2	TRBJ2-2	CASSRQGDGELFF	TGTGCCAGCAGCCGACAGGGGGACGGGGAGCTGTTTTTT
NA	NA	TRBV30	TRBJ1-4	CAWSASVQNGEKLFF	TGTGCCTGGAGTGCGTCGGTTCAGAATGGTGAAAAACTGTTTTTT
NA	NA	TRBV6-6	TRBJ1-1	CASSYGLGRNTEAFF	TGTGCCAGCAGTTACGGACTGGGAAGGAACACTGAAGCTTTCTTT
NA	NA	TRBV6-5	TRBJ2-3	CASSYRPGWADTQYF	TGTGCCAGCAGTTACCGCCCGGGGTGGGCAGATACGCAGTATTTT
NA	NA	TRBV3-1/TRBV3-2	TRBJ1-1	CASSQGRGSRTEAFF	TGTGCCAGCAGCCAAGGCAGGGGAAGTAGAACTGAAGCTTTCTTT
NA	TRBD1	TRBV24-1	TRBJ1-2	CATSEDRGYGYTF	TGTGCCACCAGTGAGGACAGGGGCTATGGCTACACCTTC
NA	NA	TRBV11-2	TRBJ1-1	CASSLVTGWNTEAFF	TGTGCCAGCAGCTTAGTAACAGGGTGGAACACTGAAGCTTTCTTT
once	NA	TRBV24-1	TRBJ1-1	CATSDNSYGAAFF	TGTGCCACCAGTGACAACTCCTACGGAGCGGCTTTCTTT
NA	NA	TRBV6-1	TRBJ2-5	CASSEAGGHETQYF	TGTGCCAGCAGTGAAGCGGGGGGGCACGAGACCCAGTACTTC
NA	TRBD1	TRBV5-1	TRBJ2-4	CASSQGQGKAKNIQYF	TGCGCCAGCAGCCAAGGACAGGGAAAAGCCAAAAACATTCAGTACTTC
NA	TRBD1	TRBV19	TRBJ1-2	CASPTEGQGTYGYTF	TGTGCCAGTCCGACCGAGGGACAGGGGACATATGGCTACACCTTC
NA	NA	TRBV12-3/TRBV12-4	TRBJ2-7	CASTQSYEQYF	TGTGCCAGCACACAGTCCTACGAGCAGTACTTC
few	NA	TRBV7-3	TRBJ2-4	CASSLGRWAKNIQYF	TGTGCCAGCAGCTTAGGGAGGTGGGCCAAAAACATTCAGTACTTC
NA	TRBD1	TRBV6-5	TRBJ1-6	CASSQGAGYNSPLHF	TGTGCCAGCAGTCAGGGGGCGGGTTATAATTCACCCCTCCACTTT
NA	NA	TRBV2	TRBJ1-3	CASGGRDSGGTIYF	TGTGCCAGCGGGGGCAGAGACTCGGGAGGCACCATATATTTT
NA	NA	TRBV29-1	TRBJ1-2	CSVGEGDGYTF	TGCAGCGTGGGCGAAGGGGACGGCTACACCTTC
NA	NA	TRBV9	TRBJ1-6	CASRSGLNNSPLHF	TGTGCCAGCAGGTCGGGACTGAATAATTCACCCCTCCACTTT
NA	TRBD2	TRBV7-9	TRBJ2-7	CASRRTSGGSYEQYF	TGTGCCAGCAGAAGAACTAGCGGGGGCTCTTACGAGCAGTACTTC
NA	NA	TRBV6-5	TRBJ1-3	CASSYSPHTSGNTIYF	TGTGCCAGCAGTTACAGTCCGCATACCTCTGGAAACACCATATATTTT
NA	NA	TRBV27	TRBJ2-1	CASSLSTRSSSYNEQFF	TGTGCCAGCAGTTTATCGACTCGTTCTAGCTCCTACAATGAGCAGTTCTTC
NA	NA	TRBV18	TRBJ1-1	CASSQVQGDTEAFF	TGTGCCAGCTCTCAGGTCCAGGGAGACACTGAAGCTTTCTTT
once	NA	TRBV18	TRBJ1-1	CASSRDSMNTEAFF	TGTGCCAGCTCACGTGACAGCATGAACACTGAAGCTTTCTTT
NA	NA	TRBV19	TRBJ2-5	CASSIGLGVTGETQYF	TGTGCCAGTAGTATAGGCCTTGGGGTGACGGGAGAGACCCAGTACTTC
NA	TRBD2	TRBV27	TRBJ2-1	CASSLYGTSGRYNEQFF	TGTGCCAGCAGTTTATACGGGACTAGCGGGAGATACAATGAGCAGTTCTTC
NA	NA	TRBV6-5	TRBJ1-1	CAHTGHVPNTEAFF	TGTGCCCATACAGGGCATGTTCCGAACACTGAAGCTTTCTTT
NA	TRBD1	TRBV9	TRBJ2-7	CASSARQGSYEQYF	TGTGCCAGCAGCGCTCGACAGGGGTCCTACGAGCAGTACTTC
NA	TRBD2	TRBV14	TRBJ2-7	CASSQAGGKQYF	TGTGCCAGCAGCCAAGCGGGGGGGAAGCAGTACTTC